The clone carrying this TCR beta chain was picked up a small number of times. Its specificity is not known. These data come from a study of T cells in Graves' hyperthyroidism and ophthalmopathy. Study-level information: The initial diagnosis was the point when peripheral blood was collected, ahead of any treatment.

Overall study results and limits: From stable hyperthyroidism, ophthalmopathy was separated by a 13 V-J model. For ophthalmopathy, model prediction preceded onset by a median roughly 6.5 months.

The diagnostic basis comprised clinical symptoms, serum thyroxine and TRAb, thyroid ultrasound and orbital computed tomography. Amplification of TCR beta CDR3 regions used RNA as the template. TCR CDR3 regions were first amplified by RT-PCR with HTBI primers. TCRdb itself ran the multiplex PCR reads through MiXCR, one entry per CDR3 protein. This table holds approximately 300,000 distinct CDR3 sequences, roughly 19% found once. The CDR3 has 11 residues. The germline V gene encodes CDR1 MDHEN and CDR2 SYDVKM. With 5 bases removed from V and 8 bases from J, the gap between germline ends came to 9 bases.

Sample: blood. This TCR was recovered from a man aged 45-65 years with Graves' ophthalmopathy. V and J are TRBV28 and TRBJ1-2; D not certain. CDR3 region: CASSPGEGYTF. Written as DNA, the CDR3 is TGTGCCAGCAGTCCCGGGGAGGGCTACACCTTC.